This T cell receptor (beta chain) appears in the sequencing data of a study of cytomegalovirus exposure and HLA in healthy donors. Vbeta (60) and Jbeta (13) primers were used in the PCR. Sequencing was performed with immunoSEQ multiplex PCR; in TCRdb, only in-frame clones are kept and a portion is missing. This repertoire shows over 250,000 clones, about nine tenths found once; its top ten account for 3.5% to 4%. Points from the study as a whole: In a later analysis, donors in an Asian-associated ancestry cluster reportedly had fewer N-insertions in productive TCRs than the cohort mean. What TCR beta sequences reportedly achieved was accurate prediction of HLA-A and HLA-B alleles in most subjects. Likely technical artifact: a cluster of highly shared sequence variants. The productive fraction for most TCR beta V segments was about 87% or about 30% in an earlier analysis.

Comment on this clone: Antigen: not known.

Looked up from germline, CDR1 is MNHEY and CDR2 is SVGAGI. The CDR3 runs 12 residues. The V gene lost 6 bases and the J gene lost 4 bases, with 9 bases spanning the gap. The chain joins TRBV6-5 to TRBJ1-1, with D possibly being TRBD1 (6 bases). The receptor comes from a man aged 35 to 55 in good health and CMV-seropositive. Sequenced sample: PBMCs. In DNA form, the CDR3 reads TGTGCCAGCAGCCAGGGGATCACTGAAGCTTTCTTT. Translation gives CASSQGITEAFF.